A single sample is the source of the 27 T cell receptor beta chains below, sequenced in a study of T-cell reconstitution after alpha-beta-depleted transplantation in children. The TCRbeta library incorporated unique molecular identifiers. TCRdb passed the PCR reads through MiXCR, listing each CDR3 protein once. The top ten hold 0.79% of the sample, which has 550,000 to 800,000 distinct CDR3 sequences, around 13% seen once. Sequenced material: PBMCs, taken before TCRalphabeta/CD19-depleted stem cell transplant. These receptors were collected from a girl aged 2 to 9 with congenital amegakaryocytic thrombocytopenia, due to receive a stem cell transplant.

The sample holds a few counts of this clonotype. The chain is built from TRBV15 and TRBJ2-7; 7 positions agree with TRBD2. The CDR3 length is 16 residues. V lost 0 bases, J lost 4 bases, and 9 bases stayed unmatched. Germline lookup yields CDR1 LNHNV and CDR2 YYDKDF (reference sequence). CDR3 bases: TGTGCCACCAGCAGAGATTTGTCCAGCGGGGAATACGAGCAGTACTTC. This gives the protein CATSRDLSSGEYEQYF.

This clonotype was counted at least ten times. CDR3 nucleotides: TGTGCCAGCAGCAAAGGGGACACTGAAGCTTTCTTT. This translates into CASSKGDTEAFF. The V and J genes are TRBV21-1 and TRBJ1-1. TRBV21-1 is reported as a pseudogene. The CDR3 covers 12 residues.

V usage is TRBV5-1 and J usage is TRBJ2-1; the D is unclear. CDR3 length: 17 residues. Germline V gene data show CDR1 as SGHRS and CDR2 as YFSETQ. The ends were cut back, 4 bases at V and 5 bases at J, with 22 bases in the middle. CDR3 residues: CASSRPQIRAVDNEQFF. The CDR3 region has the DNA TGCGCCAGCAGCCGACCTCAAATACGGGCTGTGGACAATGAGCAGTTCTTC.

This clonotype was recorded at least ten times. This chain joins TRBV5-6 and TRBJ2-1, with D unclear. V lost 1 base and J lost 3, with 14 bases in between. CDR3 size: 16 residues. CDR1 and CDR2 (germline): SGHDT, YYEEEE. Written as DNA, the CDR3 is TGTGCCAGCAGCTTGACGGACCCCCGTTTCTACAATGAGCAGTTCTTC. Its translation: CASSLTDPRFYNEQFF.

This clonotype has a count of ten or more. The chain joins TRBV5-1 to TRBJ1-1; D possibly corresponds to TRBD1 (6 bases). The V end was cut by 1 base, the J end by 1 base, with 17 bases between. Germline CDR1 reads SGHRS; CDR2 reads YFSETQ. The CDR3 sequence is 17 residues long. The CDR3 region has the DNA TGCGCCAGCAGCTTGATGGGGGGCTTGGGTCGGAACACTGAAGCTTTCTTT. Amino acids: CASSLMGGLGRNTEAFF.

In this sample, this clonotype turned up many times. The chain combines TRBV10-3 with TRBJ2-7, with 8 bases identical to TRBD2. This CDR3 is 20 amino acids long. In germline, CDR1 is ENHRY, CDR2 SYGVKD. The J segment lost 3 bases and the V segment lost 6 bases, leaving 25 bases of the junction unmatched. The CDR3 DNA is TGTGCCATCAGGGAACTCCCCGGGACTAGAACTTCTCCATGGTTCTACGAGCAGTACTTC. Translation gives CAIRELPGTRTSPWFYEQYF.

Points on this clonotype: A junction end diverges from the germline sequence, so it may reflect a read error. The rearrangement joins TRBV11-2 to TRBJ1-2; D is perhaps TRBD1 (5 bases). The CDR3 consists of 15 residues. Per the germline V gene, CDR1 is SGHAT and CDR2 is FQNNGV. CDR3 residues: CASSLRQSWDYSYTF. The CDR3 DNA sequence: TGTGCCAGCAGCTTGCGACAGAGTTGGGACTATAGCTACACCTTC.

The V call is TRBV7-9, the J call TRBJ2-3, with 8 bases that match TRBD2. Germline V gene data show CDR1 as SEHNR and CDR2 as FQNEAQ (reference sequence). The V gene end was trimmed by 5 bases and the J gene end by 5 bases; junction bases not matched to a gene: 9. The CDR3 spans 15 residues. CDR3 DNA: TGTGCCAGCAGCCACCCGGGACTAGTCGAAGATACGCAGTATTTT. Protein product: CASSHPGLVEDTQYF.

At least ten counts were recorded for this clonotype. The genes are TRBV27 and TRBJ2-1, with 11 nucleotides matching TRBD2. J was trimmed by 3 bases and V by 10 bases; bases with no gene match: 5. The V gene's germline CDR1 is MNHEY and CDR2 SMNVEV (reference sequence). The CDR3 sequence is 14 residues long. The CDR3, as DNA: TGTGCCACGATGGGACTAGCGGACTACAATGAGCAGTTCTTC. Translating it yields CATMGLADYNEQFF.

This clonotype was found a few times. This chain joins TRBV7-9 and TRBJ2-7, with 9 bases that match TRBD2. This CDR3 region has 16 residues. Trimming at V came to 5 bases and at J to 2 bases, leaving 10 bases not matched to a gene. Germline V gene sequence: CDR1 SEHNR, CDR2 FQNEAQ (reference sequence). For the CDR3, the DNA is TGTGCCAGCAGCCAACAGGGCGGGGGGGTTCCCTACGAGCAGTACTTC. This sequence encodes CASSQQGGGVPYEQYF.

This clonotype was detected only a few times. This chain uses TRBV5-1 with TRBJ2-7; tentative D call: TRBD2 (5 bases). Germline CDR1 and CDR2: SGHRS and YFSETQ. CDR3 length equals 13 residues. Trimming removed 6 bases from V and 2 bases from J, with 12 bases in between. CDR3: CASNGGATYEQYF. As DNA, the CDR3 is TGCGCCAGCAACGGAGGCGCCACCTACGAGCAGTACTTC. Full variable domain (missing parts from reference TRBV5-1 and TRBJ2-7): KAGVTQTPRYLIKTRGQQVTLSCSPISGHRSVSWYQQTPGQGLQFLFEYFSETQRNKGNFPGRFSGRQFSNSRSEMNVSTLELGDSALYLCASNGGATYEQYFGPGTRLTVT.

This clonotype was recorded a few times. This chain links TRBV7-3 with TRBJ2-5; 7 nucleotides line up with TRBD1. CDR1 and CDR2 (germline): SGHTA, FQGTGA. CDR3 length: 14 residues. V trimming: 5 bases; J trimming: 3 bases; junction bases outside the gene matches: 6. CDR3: CASSPGQNKETQYF. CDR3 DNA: TGTGCCAGCAGCCCGGGACAGAACAAAGAGACCCAGTACTTC.

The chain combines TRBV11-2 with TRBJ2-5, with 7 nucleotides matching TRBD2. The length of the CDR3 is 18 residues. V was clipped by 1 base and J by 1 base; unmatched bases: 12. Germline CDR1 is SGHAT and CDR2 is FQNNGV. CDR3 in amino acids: CASSLVDHFGLGQETQYF. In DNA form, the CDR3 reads TGTGCCAGCAGCTTAGTGGACCACTTCGGACTAGGCCAAGAGACCCAGTACTTC.

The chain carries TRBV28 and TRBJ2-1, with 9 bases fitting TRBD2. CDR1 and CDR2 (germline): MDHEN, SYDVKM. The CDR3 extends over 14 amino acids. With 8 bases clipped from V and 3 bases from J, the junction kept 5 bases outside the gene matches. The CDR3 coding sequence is TGTGCCAGCCGCAGACTAGCGGACTACAATGAGCAGTTCTTC. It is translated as CASRRLADYNEQFF.

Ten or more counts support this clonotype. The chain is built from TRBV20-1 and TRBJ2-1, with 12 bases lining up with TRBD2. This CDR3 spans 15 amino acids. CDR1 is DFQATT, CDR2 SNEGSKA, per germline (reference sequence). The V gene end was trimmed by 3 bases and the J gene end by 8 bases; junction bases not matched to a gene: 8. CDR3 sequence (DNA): TGCAGTGCTAGGGCGTGGACTAGCGGGACGTATGAGCAGTTCTTC. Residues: CSARAWTSGTYEQFF.

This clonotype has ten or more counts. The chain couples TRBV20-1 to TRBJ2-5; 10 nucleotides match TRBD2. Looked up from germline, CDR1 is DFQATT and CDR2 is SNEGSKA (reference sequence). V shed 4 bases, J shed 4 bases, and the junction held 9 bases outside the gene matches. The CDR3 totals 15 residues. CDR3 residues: CSAISGRALGETQYF. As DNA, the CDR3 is TGCAGTGCTATAAGCGGGAGGGCCCTCGGAGAGACCCAGTACTTC.

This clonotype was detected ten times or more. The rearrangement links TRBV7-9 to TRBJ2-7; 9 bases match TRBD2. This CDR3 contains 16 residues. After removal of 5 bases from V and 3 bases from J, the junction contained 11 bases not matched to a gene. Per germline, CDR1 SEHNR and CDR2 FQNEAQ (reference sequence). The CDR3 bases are TGTGCCAGCAGCCCATGGGGGACTAGCAGTCTCTACGAGCAGTACTTC. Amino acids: CASSPWGTSSLYEQYF.

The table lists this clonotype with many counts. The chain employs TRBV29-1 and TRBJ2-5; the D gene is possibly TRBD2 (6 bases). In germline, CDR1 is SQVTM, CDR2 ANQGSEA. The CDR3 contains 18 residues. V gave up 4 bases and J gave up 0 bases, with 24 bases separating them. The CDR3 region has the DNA TGCAGCGTTGCGGTTTATGGGGTGCGACGGGGGTACCAAGAGACCCAGTACTTC. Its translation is CSVAVYGVRRGYQETQYF. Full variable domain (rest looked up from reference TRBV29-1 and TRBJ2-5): SAVISQKPSRDICQRGTSLTIQCQVDSQVTMMFWYRQQPGQSLTLIATANQGSEATYESGFVIDKFPISRPNLTFSTLTVSNMSPEDSSIYLCSVAVYGVRRGYQETQYFGPGTRLLVL.

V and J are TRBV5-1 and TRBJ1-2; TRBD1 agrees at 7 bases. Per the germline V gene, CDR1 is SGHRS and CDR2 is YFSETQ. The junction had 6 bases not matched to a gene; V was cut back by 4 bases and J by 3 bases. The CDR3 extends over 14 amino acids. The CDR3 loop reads CASSPTTGHYGYTF. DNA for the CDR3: TGCGCCAGCAGCCCCACGACAGGGCACTATGGCTACACCTTC.

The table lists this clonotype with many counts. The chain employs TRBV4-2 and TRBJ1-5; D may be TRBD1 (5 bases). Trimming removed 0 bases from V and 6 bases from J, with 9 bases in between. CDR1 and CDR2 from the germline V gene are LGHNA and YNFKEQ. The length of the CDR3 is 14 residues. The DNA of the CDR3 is TGTGCCAGCAGCCAAGAAAGGGGAACTCAGCCCCAGCATTTT. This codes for CASSQERGTQPQHF.

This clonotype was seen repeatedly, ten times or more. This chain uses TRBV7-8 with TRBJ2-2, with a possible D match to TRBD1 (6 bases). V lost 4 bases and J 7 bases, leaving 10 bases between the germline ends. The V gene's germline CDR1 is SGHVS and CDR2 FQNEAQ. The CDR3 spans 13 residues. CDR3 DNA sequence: TGTGCCAGCAGCTATACAGGGATCGGGGAGCTGTTTTTT. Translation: CASSYTGIGELFF.

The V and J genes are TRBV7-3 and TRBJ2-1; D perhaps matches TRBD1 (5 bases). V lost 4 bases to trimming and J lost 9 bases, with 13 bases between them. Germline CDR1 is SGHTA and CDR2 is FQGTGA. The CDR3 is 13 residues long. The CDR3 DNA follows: TGTGCCAGCAGCTCCTACAGCGACAGTGAGCAGTTCTTC. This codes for CASSSYSDSEQFF.

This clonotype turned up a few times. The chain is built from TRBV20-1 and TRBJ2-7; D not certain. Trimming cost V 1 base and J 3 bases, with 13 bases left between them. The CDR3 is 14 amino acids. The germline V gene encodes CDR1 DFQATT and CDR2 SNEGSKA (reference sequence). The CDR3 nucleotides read TGCAGTGCTAGAGCGGAGAATACGGACTACGAGCAGTACTTC. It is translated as CSARAENTDYEQYF.

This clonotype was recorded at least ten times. The CDR3 coding sequence is TGCGCCAGCAGCCCTGATACGACAGGGTACGGCTACACCTTC. The encoded protein is CASSPDTTGYGYTF. This sequence joins TRBV5-1 and TRBJ1-2; TRBD1 matches at 7 bases. CDR1 and CDR2 from the germline V gene are SGHRS and YFSETQ. J lost 8 bases, V lost 4 bases, and 11 bases had no gene match. The CDR3 spans 14 residues.

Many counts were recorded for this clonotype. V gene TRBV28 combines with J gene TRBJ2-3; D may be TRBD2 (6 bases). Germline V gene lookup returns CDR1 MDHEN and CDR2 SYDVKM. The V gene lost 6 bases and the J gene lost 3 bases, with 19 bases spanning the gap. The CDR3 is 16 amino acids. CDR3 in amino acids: CASSEGGGTWTDTQYF. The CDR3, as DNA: TGTGCCAGCAGCGAGGGAGGAGGGACTTGGACAGATACGCAGTATTTT.

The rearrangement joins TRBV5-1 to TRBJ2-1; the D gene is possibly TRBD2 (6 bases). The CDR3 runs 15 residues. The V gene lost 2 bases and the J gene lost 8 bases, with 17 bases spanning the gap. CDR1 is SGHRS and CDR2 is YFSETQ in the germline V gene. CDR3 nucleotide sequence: TGCGCCAGCAGCTTTGAGGGGAGGCGGTTGGATGAGCAGTTCTTC. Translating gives CASSFEGRRLDEQFF.

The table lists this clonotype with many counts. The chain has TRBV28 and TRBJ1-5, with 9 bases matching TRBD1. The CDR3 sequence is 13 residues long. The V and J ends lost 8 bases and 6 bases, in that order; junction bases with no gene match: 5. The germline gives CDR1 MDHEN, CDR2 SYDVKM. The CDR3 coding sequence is TGTGCCAGCGGTGGACAGGGGATTCAGCCCCAGCATTTT. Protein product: CASGGQGIQPQHF.